The entry below describes one T cell receptor (beta chain). Profiling relied on immunoSEQ multiplex PCR, and the TCRdb table lists in-frame clones only, not all of them. There are tens of thousands of clones in the sample; around 94% occur only once, and 1.5% to 2.5% lies in the top ten. This entry comes from a study of T cell changes during pregnancy in multiple sclerosis. The CDR3 has 13 residues. Germline loops: CDR1 SNHLY, CDR2 FYNNEI. With 9 bases removed from V and 10 bases from J, the gap between germline ends came to 21 bases. The sample was peripheral blood, taken in the third trimester of pregnancy. The rearrangement links TRBV2 to TRBJ1-1, with TRBD1 as a possible D gene (6 bases). The receptor comes from a female donor in good health, enrolled as a control in a pregnancy study. CDR3 nucleotides: TGTGCCAGTCAGACTATTCCGGGACAACGAGCTTTCTTT. This gives the protein CASQTIPGQRAFF.